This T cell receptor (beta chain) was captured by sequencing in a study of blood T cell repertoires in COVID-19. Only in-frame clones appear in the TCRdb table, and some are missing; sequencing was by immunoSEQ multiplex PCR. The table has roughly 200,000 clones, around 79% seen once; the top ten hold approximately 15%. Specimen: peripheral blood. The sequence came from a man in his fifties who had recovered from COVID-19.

DNA of the CDR3: TGTGCCAGCAGCATGACTAGCGGGAGGGCCTCTAATGAGCAGTTCTTC. The encoded protein is CASSMTSGRASNEQFF. The genes are TRBV7-2 and TRBJ2-1; 14 bases fit TRBD2. This CDR3 comprises 16 residues. V gave up 5 bases and J gave up 7 bases; unmatched junction bases: 7. Germline CDR1 reads SGHTA; CDR2 reads FQGNSA.